The entry below describes one T cell receptor beta chain. This record belongs to a study of blood T cells in healthy people across ages. Combining a sample-barcoded 5' primer with a J-beta primer mix, a second PCR ran for about 7 to 11 cycles. TCRdb reanalysed the 5' RACE reads using MiXCR and keeps one entry per CDR3 protein. The sample records about 900,000 distinct CDR3 sequences, about 48% being singletons. The CDR3 is 13 amino acids. Germline-derived CDR1 and CDR2 are DFQATT and SNEGSKA (reference sequence). V was cut by 5 bases and J by 1 base, with 12 bases left in between. Russia was home to the donors, healthy Caucasian individuals aged roughly 6 to 90. Each of the donors had roughly 9.1 milliliters of peripheral blood drawn into EDTA-treated Vacutainer tubes. No fewer than 6 micrograms of total RNA were isolated from every sample.

V gene TRBV20-1 combines with J gene TRBJ2-7; no clear D gene. Material: blood. The receptor was derived from a young man in good health. The CDR3 is CSALRGLSYEQYF. CDR3 nucleotide sequence: TGCAGTGCTCTTAGAGGATTATCCTACGAGCAGTACTTC.